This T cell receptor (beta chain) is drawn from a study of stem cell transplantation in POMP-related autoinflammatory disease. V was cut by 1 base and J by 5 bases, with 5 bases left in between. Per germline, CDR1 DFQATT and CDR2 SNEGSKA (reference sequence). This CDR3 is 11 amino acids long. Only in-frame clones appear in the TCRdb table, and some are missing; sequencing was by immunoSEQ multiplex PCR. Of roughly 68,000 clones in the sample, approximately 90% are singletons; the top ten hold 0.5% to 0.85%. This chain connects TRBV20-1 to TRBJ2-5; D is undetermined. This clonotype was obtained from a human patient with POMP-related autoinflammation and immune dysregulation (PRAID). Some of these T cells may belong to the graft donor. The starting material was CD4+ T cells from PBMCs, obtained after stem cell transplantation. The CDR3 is CSARVGETQYF. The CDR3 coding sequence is TGCAGTGCTAGAGTCGGTGAGACCCAGTACTTC.